Presented here are 10 T cell receptor beta chains from one specimen sequenced in a study of T cell responses to AZD1222 COVID-19 vaccine. Clones were read by immunoSEQ multiplex PCR, and TCRdb kept only the in-frame ones, dropping some. In the table there are around 100,000 clones, about nine tenths of which are singletons. This material consisted of peripheral blood, taken 28 days after the second dose of the MenACWY control vaccine. The origin of the receptors is an adult who received the MenACWY meningococcal vaccine as a control.

The chain employs TRBV20-1 and TRBJ1-1; D might be TRBD1 (5 bases). CDR3 length equals 11 residues. The germline gives CDR1 DFQATT, CDR2 SNEGSKA (reference sequence). The CDR3 protein is CRGVGHHEAFF. The CDR3 DNA follows: TGCAGGGGAGTCGGACACCATGAAGCTTTCTTT.

This chain links TRBV4-1 with TRBJ2-3; no definite D call. The CDR3 runs 16 residues. Germline lookup yields CDR1 MGHRA and CDR2 YSYEKL. V gave up 1 base and J gave up 2 bases, with 13 bases separating them. The CDR3 reads CASSQGWPPHTDTQYF. CDR3 nucleotides: TGCGCCAGCAGCCAAGGTTGGCCTCCTCACACAGATACGCAGTATTTT.

This chain connects TRBV6-5 to TRBJ1-1; D gene ambiguous. The CDR3 is 16 residues long. V was cut by 4 bases and J by 4 bases, with 19 bases left in between. Germline CDR1 reads MNHEY; CDR2 reads SVGAGI. CDR3 coding DNA: TGTGCCAGCAGTTCATATCGGAGTTTAAAAGGCACTGAAGCTTTCTTT. Encoded protein: CASSSYRSLKGTEAFF.

The gene calls are TRBV7-6 and TRBJ2-1, with 7 positions matching TRBD2. The V and J ends lost 2 bases and 6 bases, in that order; junction bases with no gene match: 10. Germline loops: CDR1 SGHVS, CDR2 FNYEAQ. The CDR3 is 16 amino acids. Here the CDR3 DNA reads TGTGCCAGCAGCTTATCTCCCAGCGGGGTTTTCAATGAGCAGTTCTTC. It encodes CASSLSPSGVFNEQFF.

The CDR3 loop reads CASSWTGGEAFF. CDR3 DNA: TGCGCCAGCAGCTGGACAGGGGGTGAAGCTTTCTTT. This sequence joins TRBV5-1 and TRBJ1-1; TRBD1 matches 10 bases. CDR3 length equals 12 residues. V dropped 3 bases and J dropped 7; count of bases not matched to a gene: 0. Germline assignment: CDR1 SGHRS and CDR2 YFSETQ.

The J gene is TRBJ1-1, the V gene TRBV19, with 10 bases aligning to TRBD1. The germline V gene has CDR1 LNHDA and CDR2 SQIVND (reference sequence). This CDR3 has 15 amino acids. Unmatched junction bases numbered 3, after V lost 5 bases and J lost 0 bases. The CDR3 nucleotides are TGTGCCAGTAGTGCAGGACAGGGGGTGAACACTGAAGCTTTCTTT. It yields the protein CASSAGQGVNTEAFF.

The CDR3 protein is CASSISHERENIQYF. The CDR3 DNA is TGTGCCAGTAGTATTAGTCACGAGAGGGAAAACATTCAGTACTTC. V gene TRBV19 combines with J gene TRBJ2-4; possible D gene TRBD2, 5 bases. V lost 3 bases, J lost 5 bases, and 14 bases lay in between. Germline V lookup: CDR1 LNHDA, CDR2 SQIVND (reference sequence). This CDR3 is 15 amino acids long.

The chain recombines TRBV19 with TRBJ1-2; TRBD1 matches 7 bases. V shed 1 base and J 7 bases; nucleotides not matched to a gene: 6. CDR3 length: 14 amino acids. Per the germline V gene, CDR1 is LNHDA and CDR2 is SQIVND (reference sequence). CDR3 amino acids: CASSIVDRNRGYTF. The CDR3 bases are TGTGCCAGTAGTATAGTGGACAGGAATCGTGGCTACACCTTC. The full variable domain, in which reference TRBV19 and TRBJ1-2 provide the parts outside the CDR3, is DGGITQSPKYLFRKEGQNVTLSCEQNLNHDAMYWYRQDPGQGLRLIYYSQIVNDFQKGDIAEGYSVSREKKESFPLTVTSAQKNPTAFYLCASSIVDRNRGYTFGSGTRLTVV.

This clone was recorded only once. The J gene is TRBJ2-2, the V gene TRBV4-2; TRBD2 matches 10 bases. CDR1 LGHNA and CDR2 YNFKEQ come from the germline V gene. The CDR3 length is 18 residues. Trimming removed 0 bases from V and 5 bases from J; junction bases left unmatched: 9. The CDR3 loop reads CASSQEAAGGLVTGELFF. As DNA, the CDR3 is TGTGCCAGCAGCCAAGAGGCAGCGGGGGGGCTGGTTACCGGGGAGCTGTTTTTT.

The chain couples TRBV28 to TRBJ2-7, with D tentatively TRBD2 (5 bases). Germline loops: CDR1 MDHEN, CDR2 SYDVKM. The CDR3 has 13 amino acids. Trimming took off 6 bases at V and 4 bases at J, with 13 bases between the two ends. The CDR3 is CASRPPGTYEQYF. Here the CDR3 DNA reads TGTGCCAGCAGACCCCCGGGAACATACGAGCAGTACTTC.